The 20 T cell receptor beta chains below were found in one sample sequenced in a study of glioma-infiltrating T cells (TCRdb year 2016). The data were produced on an Illumina MiSeq. The iRepertoire nested amplicon-rescue multiplex PCR (arm-PCR) platform was used to amplify TCR alpha and beta CDR3 regions from RNA. In TCRdb, the public reads were trimmed at Q25 with fastp and aligned with MiXCR, with productive beta chains retained. Duplicate CDR3 protein sequences are folded into a single record with the most common DNA and genes. The sample profile shows roughly 42,000 distinct CDR3 sequences; around 20% of them were found once. The top ten constitute approximately 6.4% of the sample. Sequencing used glioma tissue, nonneoplastic brain tissue, or PBMCs (not recorded which). The receptors come from a human donor with low-grade glioma or glioblastoma, undergoing nonglioma brain surgery, or in good health (not recorded which).

Sample share makes this clonotype medium-sized. The chain joins TRBV27 to TRBJ1-1; TRBD1 is a possible D gene (6 bases). The CDR3 spans 14 residues. In germline, CDR1 is MNHEY, CDR2 SMNVEV (reference sequence). The V gene lost 5 bases and the J gene lost 1 base, with 11 bases spanning the gap. The CDR3 sequence: CASSPWTENTEAFF. CDR3 nucleotides: TGTGCCAGCAGTCCCTGGACAGAGAACACTGAAGCTTTCTTT.

The V gene is TRBV30, the J gene TRBJ1-1, with D maybe TRBD1 (5 bases). Trimming took 3 bases from V and 1 from J, leaving 9 bases between them. Per germline, CDR1 GTSNPN and CDR2 SVGIG (reference sequence). The CDR3 covers 13 residues. The DNA for the CDR3 is TGTGCCTGGAGCGGGGCGACGAACACTGAAGCTTTCTTT. Translation: CAWSGATNTEAFF. The full variable domain, in which reference TRBV30 and TRBJ1-1 provide the parts outside the CDR3, is SQTIHQWPATLVQPVGSPLSLECTVEGTSNPNLYWYRQAAGRGLQLLFYSVGIGQISSEVPQNLSASRPQDRQFILSSKKLLLSDSGFYLCAWSGATNTEAFFGQGTRLTVV.

This clonotype was seen ten or more times. The gene calls are TRBV6-1 and TRBJ1-5; D unclear. Trimming shortened V by 4 bases and J by 0 bases, and 13 bases separated the two germline ends. CDR3 length equals 16 residues. Looked up from germline, CDR1 is MNHNS and CDR2 is SASEGT. Here the CDR3 reads CASSAMRTYSNQPQHF. Written as DNA, the CDR3 is TGTGCCAGCAGTGCCATGAGGACCTATAGCAATCAGCCCCAGCATTTT.

This clonotype was counted at least ten times. The chain employs TRBV20-1 and TRBJ1-1; TRBD1 matches 9 bases. The length of the CDR3 is 14 residues. Per the germline V gene, CDR1 is DFQATT and CDR2 is SNEGSKA (reference sequence). Losses at the gene ends were 3 bases for V and 4 bases for J; bases not matched to a gene: 6. DNA for the CDR3: TGCAGTGCTAGGGACAGGGGACAAGGCACTGAAGCTTTCTTT. As protein: CSARDRGQGTEAFF.

This clonotype has just one count. J is TRBJ2-1 and V is TRBV6-2 or TRBV6-3; 10 bases are a match to TRBD2. Per the germline V gene, CDR1 is MNHEY and CDR2 is SVGEGT. CDR3 size: 15 residues. Losses at the gene ends were 6 bases for V and 8 bases for J; bases not matched to a gene: 10. CDR3 sequence: CASRRGTSGAYEQFF. The CDR3 bases are TGTGCCAGCAGACGCGGAACTAGCGGGGCATATGAGCAGTTCTTC.

The CDR3: CASSPGQGTLCSNQPQHF. CDR3 bases: TGTGCCAGCAGTCCGGGACAGGGGACATTATGTAGCAATCAGCCCCAGCATTTT. V usage is TRBV6-4 and J usage is TRBJ1-5; 10 bases are a match to TRBD1. CDR1 and CDR2 from the germline V gene are MRHNA and SNTAGT. The CDR3 loop spans 18 amino acids. The trim removed 5 bases at V and 0 bases at J, leaving 10 bases unmatched.

This clonotype showed up many times. This chain joins TRBV28 and TRBJ1-5, with 9 nucleotides matching TRBD1. The CDR3 has 15 amino acids. Unmatched junction bases numbered 6, after V lost 5 bases and J lost 4 bases. The V gene's germline CDR1 is MDHEN and CDR2 SYDVKM. The CDR3 is CASSIPTGGNQPQHF. CDR3 coding DNA: TGTGCCAGCAGTATCCCGACAGGGGGTAATCAGCCCCAGCATTTT.

This clonotype was recorded at least ten times. The chain combines TRBV7-2 with TRBJ1-2; D unresolved. From germline, CDR1 is SGHTA and CDR2 FQGNSA. V was cut by 5 bases and J by 6 bases, with 16 bases left in between. The CDR3 has 14 amino acids. The CDR3 here is CASSPPPPRDGYTF. DNA for the CDR3: TGTGCCAGCAGCCCACCCCCGCCGAGGGATGGCTACACCTTC.

The V and J genes are TRBV4-2 and TRBJ2-7; 10 bases line up with TRBD2. The CDR3 loop spans 15 amino acids. The V gene's germline CDR1 is LGHNA and CDR2 YNFKEQ. With 4 bases clipped from V and 4 bases from J, the junction kept 7 bases outside the gene matches. The CDR3 sequence: CASSPLAGPLYEQYF. The CDR3 DNA reads as TGTGCCAGCAGCCCACTAGCGGGACCTCTATACGAGCAGTACTTC.

On this clonotype itself: This may stem from a read error, because a much larger clone lies one nucleotide away. This chain connects TRBV28 to TRBJ1-2; D gene unclear. V was pared by 11 bases and J by 4 bases, with 20 bases between. The germline gives CDR1 MDHEN, CDR2 SYDVKM. There are 14 residues in the CDR3. CDR3 sequence (DNA): TGTGCCGGCACCCTATCAAGCCGGCCCTATGGCTACACCTTC. It codes for CAGTLSSRPYGYTF.

A word on this clonotype: Just one base apart from a much larger clone, this may be a read error. The genes are TRBV20-1 and TRBJ1-1; D is ambiguous. V was shortened by 1 base and J by 4 bases, with 16 bases between the two germline ends. This CDR3 has 15 amino acids. Looked up from germline, CDR1 is DFQATT and CDR2 is SNEGSKA (reference sequence). CDR3 bases: TGCAGTGCTAGAGTCCCCGGGGTGAGGAGCACTGAAGCTTTCTTT. It specifies CSARVPGVRSTEAFF.

The rearrangement links TRBV12-5 to TRBJ2-7; D call uncertain. The CDR3 covers 11 residues. V was pared by 1 base and J by 3 bases, with 1 base between. CDR1 LGHNT and CDR2 FRNRAP come from the germline V gene. CDR3 coding DNA: TGTGCTAGTGGTTTGGGCTACGAGCAGTACGTC. Encoded protein: CASGLGYEQYV.

In its sample, this clonotype was seen many times. This sequence joins TRBV12-3 or TRBV12-4 and TRBJ1-3; D is unclear. Between the trimmed V and J ends, which lost 2 bases and 0 bases, there was a span of 8 bases. The CDR3 contains 15 residues. CDR3 loop: CASSLFGSSGNTIYF. For the CDR3, the DNA is TGTGCCAGCAGTTTATTTGGGAGCTCTGGAAACACCATATATTTT.

Comments on this clonotype: Just one base apart from a much larger clone, this may be a read error. The gene calls are TRBV11-2 and TRBJ2-3; possibly TRBD1 for D (5 bases). Between the trimmed V and J ends, which lost 5 bases and 5 bases, there was a span of 17 bases. Germline CDR1 SGHAT, CDR2 FQNNGV. The CDR3 has 15 residues. The CDR3 region is CASSPQTVGRDTQYF. The CDR3 coding sequence is TGTGCCAGCAGCCCCCAGACAGTGGGCAGAGATACGCAGTATTTT.

This clonotype appeared many times. The CDR3 DNA is TGCAGTGCTACCCTAGGGGATACGCAGTATTTT. As protein: CSATLGDTQYF. The chain has TRBV20-1 and TRBJ2-3; D not resolved. Germline V gene data show CDR1 as DFQATT and CDR2 as SNEGSKA (reference sequence). CDR3 length: 11 amino acids. The germline V and J ends were trimmed by 4 bases and 6 bases, with 8 bases remaining between them.

This clonotype was seen at least ten times. The chain joins TRBV28 to TRBJ1-1, with a tentative D call TRBD1 (5 bases). The CDR3 covers 16 residues. V was cut by 6 bases and J by 1 base, with 18 bases left in between. Germline-derived CDR1 and CDR2 are MDHEN and SYDVKM. The chain's CDR3 is CASRIRGNRGNTEAFF. For the CDR3, the DNA is TGTGCCAGCAGGATCCGGGGAAATAGGGGGAACACTGAAGCTTTCTTT.

In this sample, this clonotype turned up a few times. V gene TRBV29-1 combines with J gene TRBJ1-1; 10 nucleotides line up with TRBD1. The CDR3 covers 11 residues. Germline V gene sequence: CDR1 SQVTM, CDR2 ANQGSEA. The J segment lost 10 bases and the V segment lost 3 bases, leaving 2 bases of the junction unmatched. CDR3 in DNA: TGCAGCGTTGAGGGGGACAGGGGAGCTTTCTTT. Its protein is CSVEGDRGAFF.

This clonotype was counted once. A much bigger clone sits one base away, suggesting this may be a read error. The V call is TRBV5-1, the J call TRBJ2-3; the match to TRBD1 covers 7 bases. CDR1 and CDR2 from the germline V gene are SGHRS and YFSETQ. The CDR3 covers 14 residues. Here the CDR3 DNA reads TGCCCCAGCAGCTTGGGGGACAGCATGGATACGCAGTATTTT. This codes for CPSSLGDSMDTQYF.

The table lists this clonotype with a few counts. V usage is TRBV11-2 and J usage is TRBJ2-5; D remains ambiguous. This CDR3 contains 15 residues. V was trimmed by 5 bases and J by 1 base, leaving 14 bases between them. From germline, CDR1 is SGHAT and CDR2 FQNNGV. CDR3 nucleotide sequence: TGTGCCAGCAGCCCCCAGTTTGGTAGCCAAGAGACCCAGTACTTC. Translated: CASSPQFGSQETQYF.

The CDR3 nucleotides are TGCAGCGCTAAGAGGACCGAGTATGGCTACACCTTC. Translated, it gives CSAKRTEYGYTF. The chain recombines TRBV29-1 with TRBJ1-2; D is undetermined. V dropped 7 bases and J dropped 5 bases, with 14 bases sitting between them. Germline V lookup: CDR1 SQVTM, CDR2 ANQGSEA. The CDR3 sequence is 12 residues long.